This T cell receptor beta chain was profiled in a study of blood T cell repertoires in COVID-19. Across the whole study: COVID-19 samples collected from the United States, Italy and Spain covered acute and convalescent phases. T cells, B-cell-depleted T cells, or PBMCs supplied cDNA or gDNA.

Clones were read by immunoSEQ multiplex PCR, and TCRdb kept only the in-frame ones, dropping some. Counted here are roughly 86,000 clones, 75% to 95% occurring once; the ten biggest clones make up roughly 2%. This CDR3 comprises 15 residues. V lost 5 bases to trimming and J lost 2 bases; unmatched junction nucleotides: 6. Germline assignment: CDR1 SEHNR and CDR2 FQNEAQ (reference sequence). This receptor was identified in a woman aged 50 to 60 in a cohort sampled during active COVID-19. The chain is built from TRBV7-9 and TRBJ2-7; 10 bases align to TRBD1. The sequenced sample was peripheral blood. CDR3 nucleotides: TGTGCCAGCAGCGTGGGACAGGGGTTTGCCTACGAGCAGTACTTC. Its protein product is CASSVGQGFAYEQYF.